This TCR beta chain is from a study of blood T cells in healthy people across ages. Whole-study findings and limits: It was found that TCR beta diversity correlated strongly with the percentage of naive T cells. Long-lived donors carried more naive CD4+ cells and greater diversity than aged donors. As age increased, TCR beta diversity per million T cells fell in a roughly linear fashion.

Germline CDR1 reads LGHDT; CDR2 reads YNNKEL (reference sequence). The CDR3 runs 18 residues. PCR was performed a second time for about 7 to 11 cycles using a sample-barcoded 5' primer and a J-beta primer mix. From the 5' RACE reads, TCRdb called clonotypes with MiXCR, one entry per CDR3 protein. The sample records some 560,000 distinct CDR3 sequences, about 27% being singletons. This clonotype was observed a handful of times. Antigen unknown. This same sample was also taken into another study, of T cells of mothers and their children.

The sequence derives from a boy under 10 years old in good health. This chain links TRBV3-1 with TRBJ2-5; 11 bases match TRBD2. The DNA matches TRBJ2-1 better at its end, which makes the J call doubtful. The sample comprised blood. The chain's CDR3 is CASSHPGGIAGGRNEQFF. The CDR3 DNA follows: TGTGCCAGCAGCCACCCGGGAGGGATAGCGGGGGGGAGGAATGAGCAGTTCTTC.